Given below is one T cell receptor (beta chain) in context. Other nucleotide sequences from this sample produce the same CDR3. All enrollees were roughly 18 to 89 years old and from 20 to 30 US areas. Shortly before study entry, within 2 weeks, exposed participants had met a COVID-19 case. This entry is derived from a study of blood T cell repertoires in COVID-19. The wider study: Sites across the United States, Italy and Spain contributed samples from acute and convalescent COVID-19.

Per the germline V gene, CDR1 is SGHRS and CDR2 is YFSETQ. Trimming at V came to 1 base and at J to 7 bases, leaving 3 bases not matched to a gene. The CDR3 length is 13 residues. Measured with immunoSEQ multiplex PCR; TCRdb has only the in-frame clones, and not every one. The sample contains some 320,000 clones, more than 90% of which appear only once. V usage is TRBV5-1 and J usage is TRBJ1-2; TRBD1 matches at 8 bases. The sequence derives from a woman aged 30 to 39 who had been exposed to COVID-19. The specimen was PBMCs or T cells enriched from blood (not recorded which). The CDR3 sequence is CASSLQGAGGYTF. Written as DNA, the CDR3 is TGCGCCAGCAGCTTGCAGGGGGCGGGTGGCTACACCTTC. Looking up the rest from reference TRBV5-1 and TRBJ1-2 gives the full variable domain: KAGVTQTPRYLIKTRGQQVTLSCSPISGHRSVSWYQQTPGQGLQFLFEYFSETQRNKGNFPGRFSGRQFSNSRSEMNVSTLELGDSALYLCASSLQGAGGYTFGSGTRLTVV.